The 20 T cell receptor beta chains presented below share a single source sample, sequenced in a study of T cells in Graves' hyperthyroidism and ophthalmopathy (dated by TCRdb to about 2019). The library was produced with multiplex PCR. The data were produced on an Illumina HiSeq 2000. The TCR beta CDR3 regions were amplified from RNA transcripts. The TCR CDR3 was subjected to a first round of RT-PCR using the HTBI primer set and the Qiagen OneStep RT-PCR kit. In-frame beta chains were kept once TCRdb had trimmed the public reads at Q25 with fastp and called clones with MiXCR. Each record represents a unique CDR3 protein, reported with the most common genes and DNA among its rows. Here the sample has approximately 430,000 distinct CDR3 sequences; around a sixth occur a single time. Of the sample, roughly 8% falls within the top ten clones. The sequencing sample was made of blood. The receptors derive from a young woman with Graves' hyperthyroidism.

This clonotype has more than one count but fewer than ten. The rearrangement joins TRBV10-2 to TRBJ1-2; TRBD1 matches 10 bases. V trimming: 7 bases; J trimming: 8 bases; junction bases outside the gene matches: 4. CDR3 size: 12 residues. Germline CDR1 and CDR2: WSHSY and SAAADI. CDR3 protein: CASKTGGQGYTF. CDR3 nucleotides: TGCGCCAGCAAGACAGGGGGCCAGGGCTACACCTTC.

This clonotype showed up many times. The CDR3 coding sequence is TGCAGTGCTAGAGCCGAGGGTTGGCAGCCCCAGCATTTT. Protein product: CSARAEGWQPQHF. The chain employs TRBV20-1 and TRBJ1-5; D unclear. CDR1 and CDR2 (germline): DFQATT, SNEGSKA (reference sequence). The CDR3 is 13 residues long. The V end was cut by 1 base, the J end by 7 bases, with 11 bases between.

V is TRBV5-1 and J is TRBJ2-5; D is perhaps TRBD2 (6 bases). CDR1 SGHRS and CDR2 YFSETQ come from the germline V gene. V was shortened by 7 bases and J by 3 bases, with 16 bases between the two germline ends. The CDR3 is 14 amino acids. This CDR3 is CASGVGGPEETQYF. CDR3 DNA: TGCGCCAGCGGAGTGGGGGGTCCTGAAGAGACCCAGTACTTC.

The chain has TRBV28 and TRBJ2-7; D gene uncertain. V lost 5 bases and J 4 bases, leaving 15 bases between the germline ends. This CDR3 contains 14 residues. CDR1 MDHEN and CDR2 SYDVKM come from the germline V gene. DNA for the CDR3: TGTGCCAGCAGTGATATAACCCCTGTGTACGAGCAGTACTTC. Translated: CASSDITPVYEQYF.

This clonotype was seen more than once but under ten times. CDR3 sequence: CSAPRDPQTNTQYF. The DNA for the CDR3 is TGCAGTGCTCCCCGGGACCCCCAGACGAATACGCAGTATTTT. V is TRBV20-1 and J is TRBJ2-3, with D perhaps TRBD1 or TRBD2 (5 bases each). Trimming took 5 bases from V and 7 from J, leaving 19 bases between them. This CDR3 comprises 14 residues. From germline, CDR1 is DFQATT and CDR2 SNEGSKA (reference sequence).

This clonotype has ten or more counts. The chain links TRBV10-2 to TRBJ2-2; D might be TRBD2 (5 bases). CDR3 size: 11 residues. V shed 7 bases and J shed 7 bases, with 7 bases lying between them. From germline, CDR1 is WSHSY and CDR2 SAAADI. The DNA of the CDR3 is TGCGCCAGCAAGGGAGTCGGGGAGCTGTTTTTT. It is translated as CASKGVGELFF.

The chain uses TRBV20-1 and TRBJ1-4; D unresolved. Germline V gene sequence: CDR1 DFQATT, CDR2 SNEGSKA (reference sequence). V was shortened by 6 bases and J by 2 bases, with 19 bases between the two germline ends. The CDR3 consists of 16 residues. The CDR3, as DNA: TGCAGTGCCCCGTACCCGGGGAGAGGGACTAATGAAAAACTGTTTTTT. Residues: CSAPYPGRGTNEKLFF.

Comment on this clonotype: A read error may explain this, as a much larger clone is one base away. J is TRBJ2-3 and V is TRBV28, with 9 bases aligning to TRBD2. With V trimmed by 4 bases and J by 8 bases, 10 bases remained unmatched. CDR1 is MDHEN, CDR2 SYDVKM, per germline. The CDR3 is 15 amino acids. CDR3 sequence (DNA): TGTGCCAGCAGTTCGGGTAGCGGGGGATCAGGTACGCAGTATTTT. It codes for CASSSGSGGSGTQYF.

Note on this clonotype: Possible read error: a much larger clone is one base away. Because the CDR3 is missing its conserved closing phenylalanine or tryptophan, this is likely a read error. The J gene is TRBJ1-1, the V gene TRBV5-1, with D possibly matching TRBD1 (5 bases). With 0 bases removed from V and 0 bases from J, the gap between germline ends came to 15 bases. This CDR3 is built from 17 residues. Germline V CDR1 and CDR2: SGHRS, YFSETQ. In DNA form, the CDR3 reads TGCGCCAGCAGCTTGGGATGGGGGGAGAGGTTGAACACTGAAGCTTTCTCT. Its protein is CASSLGWGERLNTEAFS.

The chain is built from TRBV5-1 and TRBJ2-5, with D possibly being TRBD2 (5 bases). The germline V gene has CDR1 SGHRS and CDR2 YFSETQ. CDR3 length equals 14 residues. With 4 bases removed from V and 3 bases from J, the gap between germline ends came to 13 bases. The CDR3 here is CASSMAPGEETQYF. The CDR3 DNA is TGCGCCAGCAGCATGGCCCCCGGGGAAGAGACCCAGTACTTC.

In its sample, this clonotype was seen a few times. V gene TRBV7-3 combines with J gene TRBJ1-2; D gene uncertain. Deletions cut 5 bases from V and 6 bases from J, with 10 bases between. The CDR3 totals 12 residues. CDR1 is SGHTA, CDR2 FQGTGA, per germline. In DNA form, the CDR3 reads TGTGCCAGCAGCGTCGAGGGAGATGGCTACACCTTC. Its translation: CASSVEGDGYTF. Together with reference TRBV7-3 and TRBJ1-2, the CDR3 gives the full variable domain: GAGVSQTPSNKVTEKGKYVELRCDPISGHTALYWYRQSLGQGPEFLIYFQGTGAADDSGLPNDRFFAVRPEGSVSTLKIQRTERGDSAVYLCASSVEGDGYTFGSGTRLTVV.

This clonotype was observed at least ten times. A junction boundary mismatches the germline segment, possibly from a read error. CDR3 region: CASSETQGGYEQYF. The CDR3 DNA is TGTGCTAGCAGCGAAACACAGGGGGGCTACGAGCAGTACTTC. The chain combines TRBV7-7 with TRBJ2-7; 8 nucleotides line up with TRBD1. The CDR3 is 14 residues long. The germline gives CDR1 SSHAT, CDR2 FNYEAQ (reference sequence).

This clonotype appeared many times. The rearrangement links TRBV11-2 to TRBJ2-1, with 7 bases fitting TRBD2. Germline CDR1 and CDR2: SGHAT and FQNNGV. V lost 5 bases to trimming and J lost 0 bases; unmatched junction nucleotides: 7. The CDR3 has 16 amino acids. This CDR3 is CASSLIGGFSYNEQFF. Here the CDR3 DNA reads TGTGCCAGCAGCCTAATCGGGGGGTTCTCCTACAATGAGCAGTTCTTC.

This clonotype was counted ten times or more. The chain combines TRBV7-9 with TRBJ1-4; no firm D call. V lost 1 base and J lost 5, with 8 bases in between. The CDR3 loop spans 14 amino acids. The germline V gene has CDR1 SEHNR and CDR2 FQNEAQ (reference sequence). The DNA of the CDR3 is TGTGCCAGCAGCTTAGGAGGCATCAATGAAAAACTGTTTTTT. Translated: CASSLGGINEKLFF.

At least ten counts were recorded for this clonotype. The J gene is TRBJ2-1, the V gene TRBV3-1, with D hard to call. The CDR3 is made up of 14 amino acids. Germline-derived CDR1 and CDR2 are LGHDT and YNNKEL (reference sequence). Trimming cost V 3 bases and J 5 bases, with 11 bases left between them. CDR3 sequence: CASSQIGSNNEQFF. In DNA, the CDR3 is TGTGCCAGCAGCCAGATAGGTAGCAACAATGAGCAGTTCTTC.

The chain joins TRBV4-1 to TRBJ1-2; a weak D match, TRBD1 (5 bases). CDR1 is MGHRA and CDR2 is YSYEKL in the germline V gene. Trimming stripped 1 base from V and 5 bases from J, with 26 bases between. The CDR3 has 19 residues. CDR3: CASSQGGAVAGRKKYGYTF. CDR3 nucleotides: TGCGCCAGCAGCCAAGGAGGGGCCGTCGCAGGGCGGAAGAAGTATGGCTACACCTTC.

The sample holds many counts of this clonotype. This rearrangement joins TRBV2 to TRBJ2-1; 8 bases match TRBD2. The CDR3 has 13 residues. The V gene's germline CDR1 is SNHLY and CDR2 FYNNEI. Trimming cost V 6 bases and J 9 bases; bases outside gene matches: 7. CDR3 residues: CASSSGSWGEQFF. Here the CDR3 DNA reads TGTGCCAGCAGCAGCGGGAGTTGGGGTGAGCAGTTCTTC.

This clonotype was seen repeatedly, ten times or more. The gene calls are TRBV7-9 and TRBJ2-1, with TRBD2 matching over 10 bases. Losses at the gene ends were 3 bases for V and 1 base for J; bases not matched to a gene: 3. This CDR3 region has 16 residues. Germline assignment: CDR1 SEHNR and CDR2 FQNEAQ (reference sequence). CDR3 sequence (DNA): TGTGCCAGCAGCTTCCCTAGCGGGAGTTCCTACAATGAGCAGTTCTTC. Protein sequence: CASSFPSGSSYNEQFF.

V and J are TRBV5-1 and TRBJ1-4, with D possibly TRBD1 on 5 matching bases. Germline values: CDR1 SGHRS, CDR2 YFSETQ. This CDR3 is 14 amino acids long. The V gene lost 3 bases and the J gene lost 4 bases, with 10 bases spanning the gap. Written as DNA, the CDR3 is TGCGCCAGCAGCTCCGGGACCCTTAATGAAAAACTGTTTTTT. Translation gives CASSSGTLNEKLFF.

Ten or more counts support this clonotype. The V call is TRBV20-1, the J call TRBJ2-4, with a weak D call TRBD2 (6 bases). The CDR3 consists of 12 residues. Deletions cut 3 bases from V and 7 bases from J, with 10 bases between. Germline loops: CDR1 DFQATT, CDR2 SNEGSKA (reference sequence). The CDR3 region has the DNA TGCAGTGCTAGCGGGAGCGCTAACATTCAGTACTTC. Its protein is CSASGSANIQYF.